This T cell receptor beta chain came from a study of blood T cell repertoires in COVID-19 (dated by TCRdb to 2020 to 2022). For context, the study as a whole: Samples from collaborators originated in the United States, Italy and Spain and spanned both the acute and convalescent phases of COVID-19. Subjects who had been exposed to COVID-19, were actively infected with it, or had recovered from it provided the deeply sampled blood TCRbeta repertoires that made up the dataset. The samples were drawn from two sources: the first 160 participants of the ongoing ImmuneRACE study, and 1,000 to 1,500 subjects contributed by 6 global collaborators. The repertoires were released in a freely available public database meant as a resource for research on the immune response to SARS-CoV-2. The material from the prospective study consisted of cDNA or gDNA derived from T cells, B-cell-depleted T cells, or PBMCs. The sample metadata nearly always contained a de-identified subject ID, COVID-19 status, age in years and sex. HLA class I and class II types, where available, came from metadata supplied by the sample provider rather than from assay-based typing. Findings and caveats that apply to the study as a whole: The quantity of clinical and demographic metadata differed by source and by participant and was supplied without curation.

Each collaborating institution followed its own protocols to collect whole blood in K2EDTA tubes. Collaborator samples were shipped for TCRbeta analysis as frozen whole blood, isolated PBMCs, or DNA extracted from either sample type. As concerns this clone: Which antigen it targets is not known. No base qualities exist here, and no much larger clone lies one base off it.

In the germline V gene, CDR1 corresponds to SNHLY and CDR2 to FYNNEI. The CDR3 runs 13 residues from the cysteine to the phenylalanine. CDR3 DNA is the only sequence kept; it has 39 bases, read in frame from the first base. V loses 8 bases at its end and J loses 2 bases; junction bases beyond the gene matches: 5. The immunoSEQ Assay, a bias-controlled multiplex PCR, was used to amplify TCRbeta CDR3 regions from genomic DNA. The study's own analysis went as follows. The number of nucleated cells in each sample was estimated from the amplification of reference gene primers within the assay. Sequence reads were collapsed and filtered to measure the absolute abundance of every unique TCRbeta CDR3 rearrangement. Productive Simpson clonality was computed per sample as the square root of Simpson's diversity index over productive rearrangements. The clones in this table, taken by TCRdb from immuneACCESS, are in-frame only. Not every clone is retained; where verified, under half of the shortfall comes from an unresolved V gene, and the cause of the rest is unknown. The D gene and trimming were derived from the DNA, and the V and J assignments and clone size from that table. For this sample the table gives over 75,000 clones, of which around four fifths were detected only once. The ten largest clones add up to around 10% of the sample.

This chain joins TRBV2 to TRBJ1-1; 7 bases in the middle match TRBD1. The TCR was taken from a human donor in a cohort sampled during active COVID-19. The sequencing sample was made of peripheral blood. The CDR3 region: CASGRDRNTEAFF. The bases are TGTGCCAGCGGACGGGACAGAAACACTGAAGCTTTCTTT.